One and the same sample provided the 29 T cell receptor beta chains below, sequenced in a study of type 1 regulatory T cells. TCRdb used MiXCR to reprocess the reads, holding one entry per CDR3 protein. Of some 100,000 distinct CDR3 sequences listed, 25% to 40% were seen once; the top ten hold around 2.3%. The source material was CD4+ T cells, either the whole sample or a sorted fraction (not recorded which). The receptors derive from a human donor in good health.

This clonotype was detected a few times. This chain connects TRBV7-2 to TRBJ2-7, with 10 bases lining up with TRBD1. The ends lost 4 bases at V and 0 bases at J; junction bases unmatched: 0. This CDR3 is 14 amino acids long. Germline V gives CDR1 SGHTA, CDR2 FQGNSA. The CDR3 sequence: CASSWTGGSYEQYF. CDR3 in DNA: TGTGCCAGCAGCTGGACAGGGGGCTCCTACGAGCAGTACTTC.

This clonotype has a handful of counts. The rearrangement joins TRBV10-3 to TRBJ2-7; D is unclear. V lost 8 bases and J 0 bases, leaving 8 bases between the germline ends. This CDR3 has 12 amino acids. Germline values: CDR1 ENHRY, CDR2 SYGVKD. The CDR3 region has the DNA TGTGCCATCGGATCAAACTCCTACGAGCAGTACTTC. It codes for CAIGSNSYEQYF.

The chain uses TRBV5-4 and TRBJ2-1, with D uncertain. This CDR3 contains 12 residues. V was pared by 0 bases and J by 5 bases, with 3 bases between. The germline gives CDR1 SGHNT, CDR2 YYREEE (reference sequence). The CDR3 reads CASSLGDNEQFF. The DNA for the CDR3 is TGTGCCAGCAGCTTGGGCGACAATGAGCAGTTCTTC.

The sample holds a few counts of this clonotype. The chain links TRBV3-1 to TRBJ2-3; unclear D gene. Germline CDR1 LGHDT, CDR2 YNNKEL (reference sequence). With 1 base removed from V and 1 base from J, the gap between germline ends came to 9 bases. This CDR3 spans 15 amino acids. Here the CDR3 DNA reads TGTGCCAGCAGCCAAGGGGAAGTAGGCACAGATACGCAGTATTTT. Residues: CASSQGEVGTDTQYF.

In this sample, this clonotype turned up a few times. No DNA is shown, since the ends of the CDR3 on it are uncertain; the CDR3 is the one TCRdb lists. The chain carries TRBV7-5 and TRBJ2-3; TRBD1, as called in the table, went unchecked against the DNA. TRBV7-5 is classified as a pseudogene. The CDR3 has 16 amino acids, counting both end residues. This chain's CDR3 is CISVSPTGIRTDTQYF.

This chain connects TRBV20-1 to TRBJ2-2; D is ambiguous. Trimming left V 3 bases short and J 0 bases short, with 11 bases between. Germline CDR1 reads DFQATT; CDR2 reads SNEGSKA (reference sequence). The CDR3 is made up of 15 amino acids. The CDR3 sequence is CSASFSSPNTGELFF. CDR3 in DNA: TGCAGTGCTAGTTTTTCCAGCCCGAACACCGGGGAGCTGTTTTTT.

The gene calls are TRBV19 and TRBJ2-7, with D hard to call. Germline CDR1 is LNHDA and CDR2 is SQIVND (reference sequence). The CDR3 has 9 residues. The CDR3 bases are TGTGGATTCCCCTACGAGCAGTACTTC. This translates into CGFPYEQYF. Supplemented by reference TRBV19 and TRBJ2-7, the full variable domain reads DGGITQSPKYLFRKEGQNVTLSCEQNLNHDAMYWYRQDPGQGLRLIYYSQIVNDFQKGDIAEGYSVSREKKESFPLTVTSAQKNPTAFYLCGFPYEQYFGPGTRLTVT.

Note on this clonotype: The CDR3 ends on some other residue instead of the conserved phenylalanine or tryptophan, so this is likely a read error. This chain uses TRBV5-1 with TRBJ2-6; no reliable D call. This CDR3 has 16 amino acids. Trimming removed 2 bases at V and 1 base at J, with 10 bases between. Looked up from germline, CDR1 is SGHRS and CDR2 is YFSETQ. The CDR3 here is CASSFGSVSGANVLTS. The CDR3 DNA reads as TGCGCCAGCAGCTTTGGTTCGGTATCTGGGGCCAACGTCCTGACTTCC.

The chain is built from TRBV20-1 and TRBJ2-5; 7 nucleotides align to TRBD1. After removal of 6 bases from V and 2 bases from J, the junction contained 9 bases not matched to a gene. CDR3 length: 14 amino acids. CDR1 and CDR2 from the germline V gene are DFQATT and SNEGSKA (reference sequence). This chain's CDR3 is CSATLGQEQETQYF. The CDR3 coding sequence is TGCAGTGCCACCCTCGGACAGGAACAAGAGACCCAGTACTTC.

This clonotype was detected a few times. This chain links TRBV28 with TRBJ2-3; no definite D call. The CDR3 consists of 12 residues. V gave up 5 bases and J gave up 2 bases, with 5 bases separating them. Germline V CDR1 and CDR2: MDHEN, SYDVKM. The CDR3 is CASSRNTDTQYF. CDR3 in DNA: TGTGCCAGCAGTCGAAACACAGATACGCAGTATTTT.

The chain joins TRBV6-1 to TRBJ1-5; 8 bases line up with TRBD1. V shed 6 bases and J 2 bases; nucleotides not matched to a gene: 3. Germline V CDR1 and CDR2: MNHNS, SASEGT. This CDR3 contains 14 residues. The CDR3, as DNA: TGTGCCAGCAGGGGGACAGGACGCAATCAGCCCCAGCATTTT. This sequence encodes CASRGTGRNQPQHF.

This chain joins TRBV20-1 and TRBJ1-1; 9 nucleotides match TRBD1. The germline gives CDR1 DFQATT, CDR2 SNEGSKA (reference sequence). The V and J ends lost 2 bases and 2 bases, in that order; junction bases with no gene match: 12. This CDR3 region has 17 residues. The DNA for the CDR3 is TGCAGTGCTAGACTGAACCGGGACAGGGACCCTAACACTGAAGCTTTCTTT. Translated, it gives CSARLNRDRDPNTEAFF.

The chain combines TRBV18 with TRBJ2-7; the D gene is possibly TRBD2 (6 bases). This CDR3 contains 17 residues. V lost 6 bases, J lost 3 bases, and 24 bases lay in between. CDR1 is KGHSH and CDR2 is LQKENI in the germline V gene. Here the CDR3 reads CASSPRGIGRIDYEQYF. CDR3 coding DNA: TGTGCCAGCTCCCCCCGGGGGATAGGGAGGATAGACTACGAGCAGTACTTC.

Regarding this clonotype: At one of its ends the junction is not consistent with the germline gene, which may arise from a read error. This chain links TRBV29-1 with TRBJ2-7, with D perhaps matching TRBD1 or TRBD2 (7 bases each). Germline assignment: CDR1 SQVTM and CDR2 ANQGSEA. This CDR3 comprises 12 residues. The CDR3 DNA follows: TGCAGCGTTGGACAGGGAGGGTACGAACAGTACTTC. The encoded protein is CSVGQGGYEQYF.

A few counts support this clonotype. V is TRBV6-6 and J is TRBJ1-5; D is unresolved. The CDR3 has 14 amino acids. Germline V gene data show CDR1 as MNHNY and CDR2 as SVGAGI (reference sequence). Trimming took 6 bases from V and 1 from J, leaving 10 bases between them. CDR3: CASRPGGSNQPQHF. The CDR3 DNA follows: TGTGCCAGCAGGCCTGGAGGGAGCAATCAGCCCCAGCATTTT.

This chain links TRBV7-9 with TRBJ2-1; 7 bases agree with TRBD2. Germline lookup yields CDR1 SEHNR and CDR2 FQNEAQ (reference sequence). V lost 8 bases, J lost 4 bases, and 5 bases stayed unmatched. The CDR3 extends over 13 amino acids. The CDR3 loop is CASVKRGYNEQFF. Here the CDR3 DNA reads TGTGCCAGCGTAAAGCGGGGATACAATGAGCAGTTCTTC. Full variable domain (missing parts from reference TRBV7-9 and TRBJ2-1): DTGVSQNPRHKITKRGQNVTFRCDPISEHNRLYWYRQTLGQGPEFLTYFQNEAQLEKSRLLSDRFSAERPKGSFSTLEIQRTEQGDSAMYLCASVKRGYNEQFFGPGTRLTVL.

The chain links TRBV29-1 to TRBJ1-3; 9 positions agree with TRBD1. The CDR3 extends over 14 amino acids. Germline loops: CDR1 SQVTM, CDR2 ANQGSEA. V lost 6 bases, J lost 5 bases, and 8 bases stayed unmatched. The CDR3: CSVTVGQGRNTIYF. The CDR3, as DNA: TGCAGCGTGACCGTCGGACAGGGGCGAAACACCATATATTTT.

This clonotype has a handful of counts. The rearrangement links TRBV5-1 to TRBJ2-1; D remains ambiguous. From germline, CDR1 is SGHRS and CDR2 YFSETQ. The CDR3 loop spans 14 amino acids. With 0 bases removed from V and 4 bases from J, the gap between germline ends came to 8 bases. For the CDR3, the DNA is TGCGCCAGCAGCTTGGAGTCCCTATACAATGAGCAGTTCTTC. Translated, it gives CASSLESLYNEQFF. Full variable domain (remainder filled in from reference TRBV5-1 and TRBJ2-1): KAGVTQTPRYLIKTRGQQVTLSCSPISGHRSVSWYQQTPGQGLQFLFEYFSETQRNKGNFPGRFSGRQFSNSRSEMNVSTLELGDSALYLCASSLESLYNEQFFGPGTRLTVL.

This clonotype was seen a few times. The chain couples TRBV10-3 to TRBJ2-2, with TRBD1 matching over 10 bases. The germline V gene encodes CDR1 ENHRY and CDR2 SYGVKD. The CDR3 is made up of 18 amino acids. V lost 2 bases and J lost 6; bases outside the gene matches: 12. This CDR3 reads CAISEPNRDRGSAGELFF. In DNA, the CDR3 is TGTGCCATCAGTGAGCCAAACAGGGACAGGGGATCCGCCGGGGAGCTGTTTTTT.

This clonotype was observed at least ten times. The rearrangement links TRBV12-3 or TRBV12-4 to TRBJ2-1, with D tentatively TRBD1 or TRBD2 (6 bases each). V lost 6 bases and J lost 4, with 19 bases in between. The CDR3 length is 16 residues. The CDR3 region has the DNA TGTGCCAGCAGCTTACATCAAGGAGGGGGATACAATGAGCAGTTCTTC. This translates into CASSLHQGGGYNEQFF.

V usage is TRBV20-1 and J usage is TRBJ2-5; possible D gene TRBD2, 6 bases. Trimming removed 1 base at V and 1 base at J, with 16 bases between. The CDR3 extends over 16 amino acids. Germline V gene data show CDR1 as DFQATT and CDR2 as SNEGSKA (reference sequence). The CDR3 DNA reads as TGCAGTGCTAGAGGTTTTGGACTAAAGGTCCAAGAGACCCAGTACTTC. Residues: CSARGFGLKVQETQYF.

On this clonotype itself: The conserved closing phenylalanine or tryptophan is absent in this CDR3, likely reflecting a read error. The chain is built from TRBV28 and TRBJ2-3; no clear D. CDR1 and CDR2 (germline): MDHEN, SYDVKM. This CDR3 has 13 amino acids. Deletions cut 3 bases from V and 3 bases from J, with 7 bases between. DNA of the CDR3: TGTGCCAGCAGTTTGTCCGAAACAGATACGCAGTATTTG. Amino acids: CASSLSETDTQYL.

The chain has TRBV19 and TRBJ1-2, with D possibly being TRBD1 (5 bases). This CDR3 has 17 residues. With 3 bases removed from V and 4 bases from J, the gap between germline ends came to 21 bases. Germline values: CDR1 LNHDA, CDR2 SQIVND (reference sequence). For the CDR3, the DNA is TGTGCCAGTAGTATTCGTGGCGGGGCGGGACGGCCCTATGGCTACACCTTC. Translation gives CASSIRGGAGRPYGYTF.

In regard to this clonotype: Compared with germline, one end of the junction differs, possibly owing to a read error. Written as DNA, the CDR3 is TGTTCCACCAGTGAGCAGGGCGACTACAATGAGCAGTTCTTC. It is translated as CSTSEQGDYNEQFF. The genes are TRBV24-1 and TRBJ2-1; TRBD1 is a possible D gene (5 bases). Germline V gives CDR1 KGHDR, CDR2 SFDVKD. The CDR3 consists of 14 residues.

The chain links TRBV5-4 to TRBJ2-7; 8 bases are a match to TRBD2. Germline V gene data show CDR1 as SGHNT and CDR2 as YYREEE (reference sequence). J was trimmed by 2 bases and V by 4 bases; bases with no gene match: 5. The CDR3 loop spans 14 amino acids. CDR3 sequence reads: CASSPSGSPYEQYF. The CDR3 DNA is TGTGCCAGCAGCCCAAGCGGGAGTCCCTACGAGCAGTACTTC.

V is TRBV7-3 and J is TRBJ2-1; D ambiguous. This CDR3 region has 15 residues. V lost 3 bases and J lost 5, with 14 bases in between. Germline V gives CDR1 SGHTA, CDR2 FQGTGA. CDR3 nucleotides: TGTGCCAGCAGCTTTATGGCCCAAGGGAACAATGAGCAGTTCTTC. It encodes CASSFMAQGNNEQFF.

With regard to this clonotype: Since a much larger clone is just one base distant, this may be a read error. This chain connects TRBV29-1 to TRBJ2-1; D possibly corresponds to TRBD1 (6 bases). V gave up 6 bases and J gave up 5 bases, with 14 bases separating them. The length of the CDR3 is 13 residues. Germline CDR1 and CDR2: SQVTM and ANQGSEA. This CDR3 is CSVRDTEHNEQFF. Written as DNA, the CDR3 is TGCAGCGTCCGGGACACCGAACACAATGAGCAGTTCTTC.

In its sample, this clonotype was seen many times. The V call is TRBV7-3, the J call TRBJ2-2; D gene unclear. Germline V CDR1 and CDR2: SGHTA, FQGTGA. The CDR3 length is 13 residues. V lost 2 bases and J 4 bases, leaving 5 bases between the germline ends. The CDR3 loop reads CASSLRSTGELFF. The DNA of the CDR3 is TGTGCCAGCAGCTTACGAAGCACCGGGGAGCTGTTTTTT.

This clonotype has just one count. A much larger clone lies one base from this, so it may be a read error. V and J are TRBV7-2 and TRBJ2-7; 8 nucleotides agree with TRBD1. The CDR3 loop spans 13 amino acids. The germline gives CDR1 SGHTA, CDR2 FQGNSA. This chain's CDR3 is CASSFGDRYEHYF. CDR3 nucleotide sequence: TGTGCCAGCAGCTTCGGGGACAGGTACGAGCATTACTTC.